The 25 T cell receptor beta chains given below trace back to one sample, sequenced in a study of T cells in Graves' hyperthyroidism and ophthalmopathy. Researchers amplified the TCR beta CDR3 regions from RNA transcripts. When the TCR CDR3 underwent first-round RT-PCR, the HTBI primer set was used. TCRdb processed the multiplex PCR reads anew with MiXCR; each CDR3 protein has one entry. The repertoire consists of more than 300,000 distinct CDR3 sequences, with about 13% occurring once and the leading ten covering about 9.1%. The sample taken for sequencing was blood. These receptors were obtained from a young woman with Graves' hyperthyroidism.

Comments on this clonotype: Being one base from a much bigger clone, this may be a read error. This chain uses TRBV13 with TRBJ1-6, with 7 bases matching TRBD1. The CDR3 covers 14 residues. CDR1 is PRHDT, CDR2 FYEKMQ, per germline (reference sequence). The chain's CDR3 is CAGSLGRGQSPLHF. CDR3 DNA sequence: TGTGCCGGCAGCTTGGGTAGGGGGCAATCACCCCTCCACTTT.

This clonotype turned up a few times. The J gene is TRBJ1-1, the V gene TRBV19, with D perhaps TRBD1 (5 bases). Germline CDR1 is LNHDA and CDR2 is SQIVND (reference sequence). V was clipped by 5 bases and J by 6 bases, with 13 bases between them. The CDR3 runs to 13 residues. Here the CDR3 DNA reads TGTGCCAGTAGTCCTGTCGTAGGGGCTGAAGCTTTCTTT. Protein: CASSPVVGAEAFF.

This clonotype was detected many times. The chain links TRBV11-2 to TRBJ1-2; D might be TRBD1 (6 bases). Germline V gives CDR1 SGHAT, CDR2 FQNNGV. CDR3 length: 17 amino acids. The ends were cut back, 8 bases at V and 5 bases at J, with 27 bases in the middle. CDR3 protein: CASAPVGSYIRGYGYTF. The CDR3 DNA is TGTGCCAGCGCCCCGGTCGGATCTTACATAAGGGGGTATGGCTACACCTTC.

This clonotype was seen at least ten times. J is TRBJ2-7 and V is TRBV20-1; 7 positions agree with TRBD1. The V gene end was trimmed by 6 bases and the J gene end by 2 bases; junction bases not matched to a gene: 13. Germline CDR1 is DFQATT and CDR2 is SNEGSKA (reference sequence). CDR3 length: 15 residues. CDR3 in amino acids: CSATSPGQSTYEQYF. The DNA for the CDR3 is TGCAGTGCCACCAGTCCGGGACAGTCCACCTACGAGCAGTACTTC.

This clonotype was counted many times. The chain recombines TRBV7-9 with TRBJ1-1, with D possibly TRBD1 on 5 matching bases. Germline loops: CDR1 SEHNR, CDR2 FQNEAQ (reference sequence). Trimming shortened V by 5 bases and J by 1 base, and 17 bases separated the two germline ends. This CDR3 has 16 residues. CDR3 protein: CASSPPGGSRNTEAFF. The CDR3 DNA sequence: TGTGCCAGCAGCCCACCTGGGGGATCCAGGAACACTGAAGCTTTCTTT.

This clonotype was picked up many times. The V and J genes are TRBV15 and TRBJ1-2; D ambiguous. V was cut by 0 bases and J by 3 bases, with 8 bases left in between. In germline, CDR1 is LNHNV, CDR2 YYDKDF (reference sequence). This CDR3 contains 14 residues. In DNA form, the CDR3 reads TGTGCCACCAGCAGAGATGACTGGGACTATGGCTACACCTTC. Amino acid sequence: CATSRDDWDYGYTF.

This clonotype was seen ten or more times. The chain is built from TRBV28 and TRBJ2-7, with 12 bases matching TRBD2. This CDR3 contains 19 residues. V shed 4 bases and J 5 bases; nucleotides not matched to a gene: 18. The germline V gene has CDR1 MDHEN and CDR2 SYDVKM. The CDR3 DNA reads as TGTGCCAGCAGTTCCCCAATGATTTCCACTAGCGGGAGGTTAAACGAGCAGTACTTC. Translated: CASSSPMISTSGRLNEQYF.

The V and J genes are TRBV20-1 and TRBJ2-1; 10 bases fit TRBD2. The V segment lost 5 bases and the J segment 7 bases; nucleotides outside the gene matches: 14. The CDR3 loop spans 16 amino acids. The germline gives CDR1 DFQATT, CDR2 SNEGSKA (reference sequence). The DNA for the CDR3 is TGCAGTGCTTTAACCACCAGCGGGGGGGGGGGGAATGAGCAGTTCTTC. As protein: CSALTTSGGGGNEQFF.

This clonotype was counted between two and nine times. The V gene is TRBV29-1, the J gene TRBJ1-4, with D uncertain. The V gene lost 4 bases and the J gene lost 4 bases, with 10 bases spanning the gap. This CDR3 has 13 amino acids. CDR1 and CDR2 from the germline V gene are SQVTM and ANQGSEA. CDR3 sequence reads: CSVGTTLNEKLFF. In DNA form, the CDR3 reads TGCAGCGTTGGGACCACTCTTAATGAAAAACTGTTTTTT.

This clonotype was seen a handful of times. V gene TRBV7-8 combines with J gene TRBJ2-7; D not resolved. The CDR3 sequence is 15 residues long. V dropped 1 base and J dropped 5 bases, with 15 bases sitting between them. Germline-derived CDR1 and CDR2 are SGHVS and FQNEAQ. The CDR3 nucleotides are TGTGCCAGCAGCTTAGGACGGTCCCTTAGGGACGAGCAGTACTTC. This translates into CASSLGRSLRDEQYF.

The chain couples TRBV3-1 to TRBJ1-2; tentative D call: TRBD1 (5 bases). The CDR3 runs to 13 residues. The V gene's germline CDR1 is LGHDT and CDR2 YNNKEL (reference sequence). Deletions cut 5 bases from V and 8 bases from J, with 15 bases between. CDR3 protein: CASSSQEGWGYTF. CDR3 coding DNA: TGTGCCAGCAGCTCCCAGGAGGGGTGGGGCTACACCTTC.

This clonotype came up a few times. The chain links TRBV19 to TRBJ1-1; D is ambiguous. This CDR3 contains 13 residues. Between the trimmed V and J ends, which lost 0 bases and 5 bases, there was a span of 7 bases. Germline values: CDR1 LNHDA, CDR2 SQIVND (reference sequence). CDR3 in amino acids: CASSIDRSTEAFF. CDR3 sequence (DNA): TGTGCCAGTAGTATAGACCGGAGTACTGAAGCTTTCTTT. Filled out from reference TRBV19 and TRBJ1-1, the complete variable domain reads DGGITQSPKYLFRKEGQNVTLSCEQNLNHDAMYWYRQDPGQGLRLIYYSQIVNDFQKGDIAEGYSVSREKKESFPLTVTSAQKNPTAFYLCASSIDRSTEAFFGQGTRLTVV.

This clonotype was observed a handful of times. The CDR3 loop reads CASSSGTSGPSSYNEQFF. In DNA, the CDR3 is TGTGCCAGCTCATCAGGGACTAGCGGACCCAGCTCCTACAATGAGCAGTTCTTC. This chain joins TRBV18 and TRBJ2-1; 11 bases align to TRBD2. From germline, CDR1 is KGHSH and CDR2 LQKENI. With V trimmed by 5 bases and J by 0 bases, 9 bases remained unmatched. CDR3 length equals 18 residues.

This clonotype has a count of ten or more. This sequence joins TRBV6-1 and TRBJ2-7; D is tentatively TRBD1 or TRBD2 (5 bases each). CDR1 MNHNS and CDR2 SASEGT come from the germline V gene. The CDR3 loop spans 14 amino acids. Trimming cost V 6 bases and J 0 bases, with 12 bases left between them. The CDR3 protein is CASRGTFSSYEQYF. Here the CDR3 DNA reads TGTGCCAGCAGGGGGACGTTTAGCTCCTACGAGCAGTACTTC.

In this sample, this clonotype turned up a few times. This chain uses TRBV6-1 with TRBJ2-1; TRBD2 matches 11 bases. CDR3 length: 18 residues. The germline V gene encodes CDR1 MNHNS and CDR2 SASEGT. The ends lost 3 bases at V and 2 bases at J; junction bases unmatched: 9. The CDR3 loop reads CASSDTSTSGEAYNEQFF. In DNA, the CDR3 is TGTGCCAGCAGTGACACCTCGACTAGCGGGGAAGCCTACAATGAGCAGTTCTTC.

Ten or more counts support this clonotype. This chain's CDR3 is CASSYAPSTYRVGSNQPQHF. Written as DNA, the CDR3 is TGTGCCAGCAGTTACGCTCCGAGCACCTACAGGGTAGGAAGCAATCAGCCCCAGCATTTT. This rearrangement joins TRBV6-2 or TRBV6-3 to TRBJ1-5; D is perhaps TRBD1 (6 bases). The CDR3 loop spans 20 amino acids. The germline gives CDR1 MNHEY, CDR2 SVGEGT. Trimming took 2 bases from V and 1 from J, leaving 24 bases between them.

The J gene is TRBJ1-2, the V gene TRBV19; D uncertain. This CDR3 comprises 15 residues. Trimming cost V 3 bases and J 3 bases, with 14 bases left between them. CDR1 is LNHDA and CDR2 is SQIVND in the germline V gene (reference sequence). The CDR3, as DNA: TGTGCCAGTAGTATCGGGGTAGAACTAGACTATGGCTACACCTTC. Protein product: CASSIGVELDYGYTF.

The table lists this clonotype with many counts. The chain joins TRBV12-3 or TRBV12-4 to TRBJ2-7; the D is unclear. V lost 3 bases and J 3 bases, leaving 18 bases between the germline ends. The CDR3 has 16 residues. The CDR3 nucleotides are TGTGCCAGCAGTTTTGGTCCGGCAAGACTTAACTACGAGCAGTACTTC. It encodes CASSFGPARLNYEQYF.

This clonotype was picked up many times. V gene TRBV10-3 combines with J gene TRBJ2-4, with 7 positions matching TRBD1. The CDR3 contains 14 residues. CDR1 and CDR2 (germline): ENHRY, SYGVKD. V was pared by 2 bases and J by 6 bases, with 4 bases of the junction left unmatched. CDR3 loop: CAISEGDRINIQYF. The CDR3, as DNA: TGTGCCATCAGTGAGGGGGACAGAATAAACATTCAGTACTTC.

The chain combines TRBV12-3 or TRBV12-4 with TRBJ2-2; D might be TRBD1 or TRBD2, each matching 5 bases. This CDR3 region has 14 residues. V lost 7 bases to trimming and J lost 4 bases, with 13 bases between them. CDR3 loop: CASIVGTFTGELFF. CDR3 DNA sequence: TGTGCCAGCATCGTCGGGACCTTCACCGGGGAGCTGTTTTTT.

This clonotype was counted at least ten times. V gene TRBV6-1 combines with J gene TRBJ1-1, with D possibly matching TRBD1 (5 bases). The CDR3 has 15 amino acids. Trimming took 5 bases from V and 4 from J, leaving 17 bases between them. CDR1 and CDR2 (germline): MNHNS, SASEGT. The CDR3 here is CASSQPGEVSTEAFF. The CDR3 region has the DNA TGTGCCAGCAGTCAGCCGGGGGAGGTAAGCACTGAAGCTTTCTTT.

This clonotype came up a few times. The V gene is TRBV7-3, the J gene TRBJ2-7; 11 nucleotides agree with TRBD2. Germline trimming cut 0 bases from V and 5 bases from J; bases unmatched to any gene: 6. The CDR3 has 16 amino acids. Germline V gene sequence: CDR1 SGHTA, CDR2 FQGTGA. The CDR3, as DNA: TGTGCCAGCAGCTTAACGCTAGCGGGAGGTCCCCACGAGCAGTACTTC. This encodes CASSLTLAGGPHEQYF. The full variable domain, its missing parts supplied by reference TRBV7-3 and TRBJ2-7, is GAGVSQTPSNKVTEKGKYVELRCDPISGHTALYWYRQSLGQGPEFLIYFQGTGAADDSGLPNDRFFAVRPEGSVSTLKIQRTERGDSAVYLCASSLTLAGGPHEQYFGPGTRLTVT.

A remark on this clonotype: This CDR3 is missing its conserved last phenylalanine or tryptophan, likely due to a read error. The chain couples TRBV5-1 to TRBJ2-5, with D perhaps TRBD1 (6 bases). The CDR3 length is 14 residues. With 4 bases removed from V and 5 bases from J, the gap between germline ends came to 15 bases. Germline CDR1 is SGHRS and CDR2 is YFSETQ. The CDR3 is CASSPRDTQETQYL. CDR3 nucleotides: TGCGCCAGCAGCCCCCGGGACACCCAGGAGACCCAGTACCTC.

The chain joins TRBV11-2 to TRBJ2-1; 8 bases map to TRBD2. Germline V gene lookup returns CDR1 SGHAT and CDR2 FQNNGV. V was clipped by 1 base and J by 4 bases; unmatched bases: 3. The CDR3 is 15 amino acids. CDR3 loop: CASSLVGLGYNEQFF. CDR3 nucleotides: TGTGCCAGCAGCTTAGTGGGACTAGGGTACAATGAGCAGTTCTTC.

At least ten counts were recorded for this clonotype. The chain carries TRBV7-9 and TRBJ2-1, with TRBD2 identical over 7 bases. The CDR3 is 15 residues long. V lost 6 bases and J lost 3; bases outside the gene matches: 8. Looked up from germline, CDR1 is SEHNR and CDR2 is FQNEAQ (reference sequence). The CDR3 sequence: CASRSPGGGYNEQFF. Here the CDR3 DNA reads TGTGCCAGCAGGTCCCCTGGGGGGGGCTACAATGAGCAGTTCTTC.